The 19 T cell receptor beta chains reported below all come from one sample, sequenced in a study of shared clonotypes between healthy human individuals. Generated by immunoSEQ multiplex PCR, the TCRdb table keeps only in-frame clones and is missing some. The table includes 2 million to 3 million clones, around 90% detected once. Material: naive CD4+ T cells sorted from blood. Subset specified: CD45RA+ positively selected. The origin of the receptors is a man younger than 30 in good health.

The J gene is TRBJ1-1, the V gene TRBV18; 7 nucleotides match TRBD1. CDR1 is KGHSH, CDR2 LQKENI, per germline. V lost 3 bases and J lost 2; bases outside the gene matches: 15. The CDR3 loop spans 18 amino acids. As DNA, the CDR3 is TGTGCCAGCTCACCTCGTTTTGCCAGGGGGTCGGGTAACACTGAAGCTTTCTTT. Encoded protein: CASSPRFARGSGNTEAFF.

The CDR3 is CASSHGTENQPQHF. The CDR3 bases are TGTGCCAGCAGCCACGGGACAGAGAATCAGCCCCAGCATTTT. V gene TRBV5-5 combines with J gene TRBJ1-5; 7 bases map to TRBD1. Germline loops: CDR1 SGHKS, CDR2 YYEKEE (reference sequence). V was clipped by 4 bases and J by 4 bases; unmatched bases: 5. The CDR3 has 14 residues.

The V call is TRBV6-6, the J call TRBJ1-2; TRBD1 aligns across 9 bases. This CDR3 is built from 12 residues. V dropped 6 bases and J dropped 5; count of bases not matched to a gene: 1. Looked up from germline, CDR1 is MNHNY and CDR2 is SVGAGI (reference sequence). The CDR3 sequence is CASSGQGYGYTF. The CDR3 DNA follows: TGTGCCAGCAGCGGACAGGGGTATGGCTACACCTTC.

V is TRBV30 and J is TRBJ1-6; D is unclear. Germline CDR1 is GTSNPN and CDR2 is SVGIG (reference sequence). The CDR3 loop spans 12 amino acids. Trimming pared 5 bases from V and 6 bases from J, leaving 8 bases between. Here the CDR3 DNA reads TGTGCCTGGGGTCGAATTAATTCACCCCTCCACTTT. This translates into CAWGRINSPLHF.

CDR3 coding DNA: TGTGCCAGCAGCTCCCCGGAAGGGATGCGCACCTTC. Its translation is CASSSPEGMRTF. The J gene is TRBJ1-2, the V gene TRBV7-2; no clear D. The length of the CDR3 is 12 residues. The germline gives CDR1 SGHTA, CDR2 FQGNSA. V lost 4 bases, J lost 13 bases, and 16 bases lay in between.

The chain employs TRBV10-1 and TRBJ2-2; 11 bases are a match to TRBD2. Trimming removed 4 bases from V and 0 bases from J; junction bases left unmatched: 1. The CDR3 is 16 amino acids. Germline CDR1 is WNHNN and CDR2 is SYGVQD (reference sequence). CDR3 sequence: CASSGGLAANTGELFF. The CDR3 DNA sequence: TGCGCCAGCAGTGGGGGACTAGCGGCGAACACCGGGGAGCTGTTTTTT.

The chain couples TRBV5-1 to TRBJ2-7; 9 nucleotides line up with TRBD1. Germline-derived CDR1 and CDR2 are SGHRS and YFSETQ. This CDR3 has 15 amino acids. V shed 0 bases, J shed 9 bases, and the junction held 10 bases outside the gene matches. CDR3 sequence: CASSLVVTGGIGQYF. The CDR3 coding sequence is TGCGCCAGCAGCTTGGTCGTGACAGGGGGAATAGGGCAGTACTTC. Full variable domain (rest looked up from reference TRBV5-1 and TRBJ2-7): KAGVTQTPRYLIKTRGQQVTLSCSPISGHRSVSWYQQTPGQGLQFLFEYFSETQRNKGNFPGRFSGRQFSNSRSEMNVSTLELGDSALYLCASSLVVTGGIGQYFGPGTRLTVT.

The V call is TRBV6-1, the J call TRBJ2-7; 7 bases fit TRBD2. This CDR3 has 13 residues. V shed 11 bases and J 5 bases; nucleotides not matched to a gene: 12. From germline, CDR1 is MNHNS and CDR2 SASEGT. The CDR3 nucleotides read TGTGCCCTAGGCGGCGGGAGTGTAAACGAGCAGTACTTC. This codes for CALGGGSVNEQYF.

Turning to this clone: The identical CDR3 is also encoded by other nucleotide sequences in the sample. CDR3 residues: CASSFDRNTDTQYF. CDR3 nucleotides: TGCGCCAGCAGCTTTGACAGGAACACAGATACGCAGTATTTT. J is TRBJ2-3 and V is TRBV5-1, with D possibly TRBD1 on 6 matching bases. The CDR3 runs to 14 residues. The V gene's germline CDR1 is SGHRS and CDR2 YFSETQ. V lost 2 bases and J lost 2, with 9 bases in between. Using reference TRBV5-1 and TRBJ2-3 for the parts outside the CDR3, the full variable domain is KAGVTQTPRYLIKTRGQQVTLSCSPISGHRSVSWYQQTPGQGLQFLFEYFSETQRNKGNFPGRFSGRQFSNSRSEMNVSTLELGDSALYLCASSFDRNTDTQYFGPGTRLTVL.

J is TRBJ1-5 and V is TRBV2; 7 bases align to TRBD1. This CDR3 spans 13 amino acids. Germline V gene lookup returns CDR1 SNHLY and CDR2 FYNNEI. V lost 8 bases and J lost 3; bases outside the gene matches: 4. CDR3: CASETGSNQPQHF. CDR3 coding DNA: TGTGCCAGCGAGACAGGGTCCAATCAGCCCCAGCATTTT.

The chain combines TRBV18 with TRBJ2-7; 7 bases are a match to TRBD1. V lost 6 bases and J lost 0; bases outside the gene matches: 14. The V gene's germline CDR1 is KGHSH and CDR2 LQKENI. CDR3 length equals 17 residues. Written as DNA, the CDR3 is TGTGCCAGCTCTTCGGGGATCGGCGGACAGGTCTCCTACGAGCAGTACTTC. The encoded protein is CASSSGIGGQVSYEQYF.

The chain joins TRBV6-4 to TRBJ2-7, with TRBD2 matching 12 bases. This CDR3 spans 15 amino acids. The V segment lost 2 bases and the J segment 3 bases; nucleotides outside the gene matches: 2. In germline, CDR1 is MRHNA, CDR2 SNTAGT. CDR3 nucleotides: TGTGCCAGCAGTGACAGGACTAGCGGGGACTACGAGCAGTACTTC. Its translation: CASSDRTSGDYEQYF.

This chain connects TRBV5-1 to TRBJ2-6; D unresolved. CDR1 is SGHRS and CDR2 is YFSETQ in the germline V gene. V lost 1 base, J lost 2 bases, and 7 bases lay in between. The CDR3 spans 15 residues. The CDR3 sequence: CASSLSPPGANVLTF. CDR3 nucleotides: TGCGCCAGCAGCTTGTCCCCCCCTGGGGCCAACGTCCTGACTTTC.

The chain joins TRBV5-4 to TRBJ1-4, with 9 bases identical to TRBD1. From germline, CDR1 is SGHNT and CDR2 YYREEE (reference sequence). The CDR3 is 16 residues long. The V gene end was trimmed by 4 bases and the J gene end by 7 bases; junction bases not matched to a gene: 11. This CDR3 is CASSPRSGTGPEKLFF. The CDR3 DNA sequence: TGTGCCAGCAGCCCCCGGTCAGGGACAGGGCCTGAAAAACTGTTTTTT.

This chain's CDR3 is CAKAGDYNEQFF. CDR3 DNA: TGTGCCAAAGCGGGAGATTACAATGAGCAGTTCTTC. The gene calls are TRBV2 and TRBJ2-1; 8 bases are shared with TRBD2. The CDR3 contains 12 residues. V lost 10 bases and J lost 4; bases outside the gene matches: 3. Germline-derived CDR1 and CDR2 are SNHLY and FYNNEI.

The chain carries TRBV5-4 and TRBJ2-3, with D possibly TRBD2 on 6 matching bases. The CDR3 has 16 amino acids. Between the trimmed V and J ends, which lost 0 bases and 4 bases, there was a span of 15 bases. From germline, CDR1 is SGHNT and CDR2 YYREEE (reference sequence). The CDR3 bases are TGTGCCAGCAGCTTGGTCGTGGACCGGGGGTCAGATACGCAGTATTTT. The encoded protein is CASSLVVDRGSDTQYF. The whole variable domain, filled in from reference TRBV5-4 and TRBJ2-3, reads ETGVTQSPTHLIKTRGQQVTLRCSSQSGHNTVSWYQQALGQGPQFIFQYYREEENGRGNFPPRFSGLQFPNYSSELNVNALELDDSALYLCASSLVVDRGSDTQYFGPGTRLTVL.

The chain employs TRBV2 and TRBJ2-7; no reliable D call. CDR1 and CDR2 (germline): SNHLY, FYNNEI. The CDR3 extends over 13 amino acids. Trimming left V 7 bases short and J 3 bases short, with 13 bases between. CDR3 residues: CASTTTEFYEQYF. The CDR3, as DNA: TGTGCCAGCACCACCACTGAGTTCTACGAGCAGTACTTC.

Comments on this clone: The sample contains more than one DNA sequence encoding this CDR3. The rearrangement links TRBV18 to TRBJ2-7, with D perhaps matching TRBD2 (5 bases). CDR1 and CDR2 (germline): KGHSH, LQKENI. Trimming removed 3 bases from V and 1 base from J, with 7 bases in between. This CDR3 is built from 13 residues. CDR3 residues: CASSPGVSYEQYF. CDR3 DNA sequence: TGTGCCAGCTCACCGGGAGTGTCCTACGAGCAGTACTTC.

As regards this clone: Given a far larger clone just one base away, this is likely a sequencing read error. Other DNA sequences in this specimen translate into the identical CDR3. The genes are TRBV6-1 and TRBJ2-7; no clear D gene. The germline V and J ends were trimmed by 6 bases and 2 bases, with 5 bases remaining between them. The germline V gene encodes CDR1 MNHNS and CDR2 SASEGT. The CDR3 extends over 11 amino acids. As DNA, the CDR3 is TGTGCCAGCAGCTCCGCCTACGAGCAGTACTTC. It specifies CASSSAYEQYF.